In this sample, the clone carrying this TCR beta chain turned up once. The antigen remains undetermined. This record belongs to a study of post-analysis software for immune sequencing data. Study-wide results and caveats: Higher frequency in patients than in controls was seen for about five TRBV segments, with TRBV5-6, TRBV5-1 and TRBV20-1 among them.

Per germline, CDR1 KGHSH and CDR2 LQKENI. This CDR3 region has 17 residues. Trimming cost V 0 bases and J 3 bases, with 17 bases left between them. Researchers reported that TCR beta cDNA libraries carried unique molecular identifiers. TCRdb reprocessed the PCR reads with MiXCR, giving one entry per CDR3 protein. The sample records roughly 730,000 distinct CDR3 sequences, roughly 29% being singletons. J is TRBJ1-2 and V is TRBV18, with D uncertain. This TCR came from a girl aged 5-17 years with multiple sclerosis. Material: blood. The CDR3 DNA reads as TGTGCCAGCTCACCACCGTCCCGCCCCCGTAGTGACTATGGCTACACCTTC. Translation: CASSPPSRPRSDYGYTF. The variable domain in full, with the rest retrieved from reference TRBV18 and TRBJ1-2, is NAGVMQNPRHLVRRRGQEARLRCSPMKGHSHVYWYRQLPEEGLKFMVYLQKENIIDESGMPKERFSAEFPKEGPSILRIQQVVRGDSAAYFCASSPPSRPRSDYGYTFGSGTRLTVV.